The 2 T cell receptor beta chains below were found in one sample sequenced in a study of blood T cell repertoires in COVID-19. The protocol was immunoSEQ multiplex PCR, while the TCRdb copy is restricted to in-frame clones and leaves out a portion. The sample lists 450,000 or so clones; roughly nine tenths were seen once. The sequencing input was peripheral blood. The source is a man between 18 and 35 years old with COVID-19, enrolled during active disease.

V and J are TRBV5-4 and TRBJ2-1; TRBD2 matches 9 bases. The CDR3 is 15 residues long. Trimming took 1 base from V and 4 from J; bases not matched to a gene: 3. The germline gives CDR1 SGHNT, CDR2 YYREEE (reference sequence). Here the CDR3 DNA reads TGTGCCAGCAGCTTGTCACTAGCGGGTTACAATGAGCAGTTCTTC. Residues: CASSLSLAGYNEQFF.

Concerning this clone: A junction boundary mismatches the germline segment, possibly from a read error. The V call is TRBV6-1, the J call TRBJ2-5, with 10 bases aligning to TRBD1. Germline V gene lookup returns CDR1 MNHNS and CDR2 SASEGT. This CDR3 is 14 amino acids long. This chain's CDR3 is CASSQAGTGTGVYF. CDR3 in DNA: TGTGCCAGCAGTCAAGCGGGGACCGGGACAGGGGTATACTTC.